The text below deals with one TCR beta chain. Trimming took 5 bases from V and 1 from J, leaving 20 bases between them. CDR1 and CDR2 (germline): LNHDA, SQIVND (reference sequence). The CDR3 totals 17 residues. This sample stems from a study of CD8+ T cells in alopecia areata. Sequencing relied on a cDNA template that was reverse transcribed from extracted RNA. Clones were sequenced by immunoSEQ multiplex PCR, and TCRdb holds only the in-frame ones, with some missing. The top ten clones hold more than 3% of a sample with 110,000 or so clones, 50% to 65% of them seen once. Noted treatment: oral pan-JAK inhibitor, 5-10 mg twice daily.

V and J are TRBV19 and TRBJ2-5, with a tentative D call TRBD2 (7 bases). The sequence was obtained from a human donor with alopecia areata. This sample comprised CD4+ T cells sorted from blood, obtained at week 24, from a patient treated with tofacitinib. DNA of the CDR3: TGTGCCAGTAGTGAGATCGCGGGGGCCCTCCTCCAAGAGACCCAGTACTTC. Its protein is CASSEIAGALLQETQYF.